This entry lists 6 T cell receptor beta chains sequenced from one sample in a study of blood T cell repertoires in COVID-19. Data came from immunoSEQ multiplex PCR; TCRdb stores just in-frame clones and leaves some out. The repertoire includes 150,000 or so clones, around nine tenths of them detected once, and around 10% sits in the top ten. Source material: peripheral blood. The receptors here all came from a woman in her seventies with COVID-19, enrolled during active disease.

The chain has TRBV3-1 (or the pseudogene TRBV3-2) and TRBJ2-7; perhaps TRBD1 as D (6 bases). This CDR3 has 14 amino acids. V was shortened by 7 bases and J by 3 bases, with 16 bases between the two germline ends. Germline lookup yields CDR1 LGHDT and CDR2 YNNKEL (reference sequence). The CDR3 region has the DNA TGTGCCAGCACTAAGCGAGGGGGTCACTACGAGCAGTACTTC. Its translation: CASTKRGGHYEQYF.

The chain recombines TRBV7-8 with TRBJ1-2; TRBD1 is a possible D gene (6 bases). Germline V gives CDR1 SGHVS, CDR2 FQNEAQ. This CDR3 region has 14 residues. Trimming stripped 5 bases from V and 4 bases from J, with 14 bases between. DNA for the CDR3: TGTGCCAGCAGCGCAGGACAGACTCTCTATGGCTACACCTTC. Translated: CASSAGQTLYGYTF.

The chain is built from TRBV6-4 and TRBJ2-1, with TRBD1 identical over 8 bases. The CDR3 contains 15 residues. CDR1 is MRHNA, CDR2 SNTAGT, per germline. The trim removed 6 bases at V and 2 bases at J, leaving 6 bases unmatched. The CDR3 region is CASRNLTGAYNEQFF. CDR3 nucleotide sequence: TGTGCCAGCAGAAACTTGACAGGGGCCTACAATGAGCAGTTCTTC.

The chain has TRBV5-4 and TRBJ1-1; 9 bases line up with TRBD1. The CDR3 is 14 amino acids. J was trimmed by 5 bases and V by 4 bases; bases with no gene match: 6. The germline gives CDR1 SGHNT, CDR2 YYREEE (reference sequence). The CDR3 coding sequence is TGTGCCAGCAGCCCACAGGGGGCGCGGACTGAAGCTTTCTTT. Its translation is CASSPQGARTEAFF. The full variable domain, its missing parts supplied by reference TRBV5-4 and TRBJ1-1, is ETGVTQSPTHLIKTRGQQVTLRCSSQSGHNTVSWYQQALGQGPQFIFQYYREEENGRGNFPPRFSGLQFPNYSSELNVNALELDDSALYLCASSPQGARTEAFFGQGTRLTVV.

This chain joins TRBV12-2 and TRBJ2-3; TRBD2, the D gene given by the table, was not confirmed from the DNA. TRBV12-2 is recorded as a pseudogene. The CDR3 contains 19 residues. For the CDR3, the DNA is TGTGCAAGTCGCTTAGCGAGGCCGCGGGGGGCCCTCCGCACAGATACGCAGTATTTT. The encoded protein is CASRLARPRGALRTDTQYF.

This chain joins TRBV19 and TRBJ2-5, with D possibly TRBD1 on 6 matching bases. Germline loops: CDR1 LNHDA, CDR2 SQIVND (reference sequence). V was shortened by 5 bases and J by 3 bases, with 10 bases between the two germline ends. CDR3 length: 13 amino acids. Written as DNA, the CDR3 is TGTGCCAGTAGTTCACGGACAGAAGAGACCCAGTACTTC. This codes for CASSSRTEETQYF.